The 3 T cell receptor beta chains given below trace back to one sample, sequenced in a study of cytomegalovirus exposure and HLA in healthy donors. The PCR ran on 60 Vbeta and 13 Jbeta primers. Profiling relied on immunoSEQ multiplex PCR, and the TCRdb table lists in-frame clones only, not all of them. The table shows under 170,000 clones, with 70% to 80% occurring only once. The sample taken for sequencing was PBMCs. The receptors stem from a human donor in good health.

The chain uses TRBV5-1 and TRBJ2-6; TRBD1 agrees at 8 bases. The CDR3 spans 18 residues. J lost 0 bases, V lost 4 bases, and 9 bases had no gene match. CDR1 SGHRS and CDR2 YFSETQ come from the germline V gene. The CDR3 protein is CASSLPPGGPSGANVLTF. Written as DNA, the CDR3 is TGCGCCAGCAGCCTGCCCCCAGGGGGCCCCTCTGGGGCCAACGTCCTGACTTTC.

The V call is TRBV7-2, the J call TRBJ2-2; 7 nucleotides match TRBD2. Germline V gene lookup returns CDR1 SGHTA and CDR2 FQGNSA. Germline trimming cut 4 bases from V and 6 bases from J; bases unmatched to any gene: 14. CDR3 length equals 17 residues. In DNA, the CDR3 is TGTGCCAGCAGCTCCCCCGGCGGGGGATCGGCCTCCGGGGAGCTGTTTTTT. It is translated as CASSSPGGGSASGELFF.

This clone was seen more than once but under ten times. The chain links TRBV7-2 to TRBJ1-1; D not certain. The germline CDR1 and CDR2 sequences are SGHTA and FQGNSA. The CDR3 loop spans 13 amino acids. V lost 5 bases and J 6 bases, leaving 13 bases between the germline ends. The CDR3 here is CASSLRRGAEAFF. DNA of the CDR3: TGTGCCAGCAGCCTCCGGCGGGGAGCTGAAGCTTTCTTT.